The 9 T cell receptor beta chains presented below share a single source sample, sequenced in a study of blood T cell repertoires in COVID-19. Generated by immunoSEQ multiplex PCR, the TCRdb table keeps only in-frame clones and is missing some. The sample has some 340,000 clones, around 83% seen once. The sequencing input was PBMCs or T cells enriched from blood (not recorded which). The receptors come from a woman aged 45-65 years who had recovered from COVID-19.

The chain joins TRBV6-2 or TRBV6-3 to TRBJ2-1; possible D gene TRBD2, 6 bases. The CDR3 covers 15 residues. V shed 5 bases and J shed 1 base, with 12 bases lying between them. Germline CDR1 reads MNHEY; CDR2 reads SVGEGT. The CDR3 nucleotides are TGTGCCAGCAGTCGGTCTGGAGGGTCCTACAATGAGCAGTTCTTC. Translated, it gives CASSRSGGSYNEQFF.

V and J are TRBV7-2 and TRBJ1-2; the D gene is possibly TRBD1 (6 bases). Germline V gives CDR1 SGHTA, CDR2 FQGNSA. The CDR3 length is 14 residues. V was trimmed by 3 bases and J by 8 bases, leaving 16 bases between them. This CDR3 is CASSLGATLEGYTF. The CDR3 DNA is TGTGCCAGCAGCTTGGGGGCCACCTTAGAGGGCTACACCTTC. Combining the CDR3 with reference TRBV7-2 and TRBJ1-2 gives the whole variable domain GAGVSQSPSNKVTEKGKDVELRCDPISGHTALYWYRQSLGQGLEFLIYFQGNSAPDKSGLPSDRFSAERTGGSVSTLTIQRTQQEDSAVYLCASSLGATLEGYTFGSGTRLTVV.

The chain employs TRBV3-1 (or the pseudogene TRBV3-2) and TRBJ1-1, with D perhaps TRBD1 (5 bases). V lost 4 bases, J lost 4 bases, and 22 bases lay in between. The germline V gene encodes CDR1 LGHDT and CDR2 YNNKEL (reference sequence). This CDR3 region has 17 residues. The CDR3, as DNA: TGTGCCAGCAGCCCCACTGACGGGGGGGGGAGCGGCACTGAAGCTTTCTTT. Its protein product is CASSPTDGGGSGTEAFF.

This chain connects TRBV6-5 to TRBJ2-7; 9 bases align to TRBD2. The CDR3 spans 12 residues. CDR1 is MNHEY and CDR2 is SVGAGI in the germline V gene. Losses at the gene ends were 11 bases for V and 2 bases for J; bases not matched to a gene: 4. This chain's CDR3 is CAAGTSTYEQYF. The CDR3 nucleotides read TGTGCCGCCGGGACTAGCACCTACGAGCAGTACTTC.

The chain combines TRBV3-1 (or the pseudogene TRBV3-2) with TRBJ2-3; TRBD1 agrees at 10 bases. This CDR3 comprises 18 residues. CDR1 is LGHDT and CDR2 is YNNKEL in the germline V gene (reference sequence). V lost 0 bases to trimming and J lost 2 bases; unmatched junction nucleotides: 8. In DNA form, the CDR3 reads TGTGCCAGCAGCCAAGATTTTAGGACAGGGGGTCACACAGATACGCAGTATTTT. It is translated as CASSQDFRTGGHTDTQYF.

In this sample, this clone turned up a few times. The chain employs TRBV2 and TRBJ2-2, with D possibly matching TRBD1 (6 bases). The V gene's germline CDR1 is SNHLY and CDR2 FYNNEI. Trimming pared 5 bases from V and 2 bases from J, leaving 9 bases between. CDR3 length: 14 residues. The DNA for the CDR3 is TGTGCCAGCAGTAGGACAGCAAACACCGGGGAGCTGTTTTTT. Translation: CASSRTANTGELFF.

The CDR3 region has the DNA TGTGCCAGCAGCGGACAGGGGCTAAGTGTTGGCTACACCTTC. Residues: CASSGQGLSVGYTF. This chain connects TRBV9 to TRBJ1-2; 8 nucleotides align to TRBD1. Germline V gene lookup returns CDR1 SGDLS and CDR2 YYNGEE. Germline trimming cut 3 bases from V and 7 bases from J; bases unmatched to any gene: 8. The CDR3 consists of 14 residues.

This clone appeared once. The rearrangement uses TRBV9 and TRBJ1-2, with 9 bases identical to TRBD1. This CDR3 has 14 residues. The V segment lost 4 bases and the J segment 2 bases; nucleotides outside the gene matches: 3. Germline V gives CDR1 SGDLS, CDR2 YYNGEE. CDR3 residues: CASSKDRGNYGYTF. Here the CDR3 DNA reads TGTGCCAGCAGCAAGGACAGGGGAAACTATGGCTACACCTTC.

This clone came up a few times. The rearrangement joins TRBV23-1 to TRBJ1-2; D is unresolved. TRBV23-1 belongs to the ORF category, with a function that is uncertain. Trimming left V 0 bases short and J 4 bases short, with 9 bases between. The CDR3 consists of 14 residues. The CDR3 protein is CASSQSRVAYGYTF. In DNA, the CDR3 is TGCGCCAGCAGTCAATCACGGGTAGCCTATGGCTACACCTTC.